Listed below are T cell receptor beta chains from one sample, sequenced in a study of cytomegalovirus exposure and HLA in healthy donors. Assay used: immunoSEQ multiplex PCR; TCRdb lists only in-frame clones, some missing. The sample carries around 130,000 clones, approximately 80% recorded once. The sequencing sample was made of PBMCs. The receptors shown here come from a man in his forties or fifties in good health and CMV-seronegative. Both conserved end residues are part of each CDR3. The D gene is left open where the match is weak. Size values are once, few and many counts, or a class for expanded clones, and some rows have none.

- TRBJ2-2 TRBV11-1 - TGTGCCAGCGGCCGGGGGTCCCGCTCCGGGGAGCTGTTTTTT CASGRGSRSGELFF
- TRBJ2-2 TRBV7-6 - TGTGCCAGCACCCTAACCGGGGAGCTGTTTTTT CASTLTGELFF
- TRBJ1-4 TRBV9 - TGTGCCAGCAGCGGCGGGGGTTTAGAAAAACTGTTTTTT CASSGGGLEKLFF
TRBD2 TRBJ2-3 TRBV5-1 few TGCGCCAGCAGCTTGGCCCCGTTTTCAAGCGGGAGAGGGGATACGCAGTATTTT CASSLAPFSSGRGDTQYF
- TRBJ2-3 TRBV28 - TGTGCCAGCAGTGCCGATCTCGGGAGAGCTGATACGCAGTATTTT CASSADLGRADTQYF
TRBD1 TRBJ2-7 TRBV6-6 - TGTGCCAGCAGTTACTCGTCAGGGGGCGAGCAGTACTTC CASSYSSGGEQYF
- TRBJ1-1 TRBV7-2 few TGTGCCAGCAGCTTACAGGGGACGAACACTGAAGCTTTCTTT CASSLQGTNTEAFF
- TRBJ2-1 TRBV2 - TGTGCCAGTTCAGCGGCCGTTAGCTCCTACAATGAGCAGTTCTTC CASSAAVSSYNEQFF
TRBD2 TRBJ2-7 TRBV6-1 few TGTGCCAGCAGCGAGGGACTACTCTACGAGCAGTACTTC CASSEGLLYEQYF
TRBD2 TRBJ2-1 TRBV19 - TGTGCCAGTACTCGCAGGGCGGGAGGGAATGAGCAGTTCTTC CASTRRAGGNEQFF
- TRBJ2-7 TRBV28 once TGTGCCAGCAGTTCTTTTTACGAGCAGTACTTC CASSSFYEQYF